One sample yielded the 11 T cell receptor beta chains listed below, sequenced in a study of blood T cell repertoires in COVID-19 (TCRdb year 2020). Receptor amplification or capture employed the immunoSEQ multiplex PCR assay. Entries here come from immuneACCESS through TCRdb and include only in-frame sequences with V and J called. Some clones fail to appear in such tables; in the studies checked, an unresolved V gene covers under half of the shortfall, and the cause of the remainder is unknown. The sample yields approximately 150,000 clones; around 89% were counted once. Of the sample, approximately 2.1% is held by the ten largest clones. Sequencing was performed on peripheral blood. The receptor set was obtained from a man aged 50-60 years who had recovered from COVID-19.

The chain links TRBV6-6 to TRBJ1-5, with TRBD1 matching over 7 bases. With 6 bases clipped from V and 2 bases from J, the junction kept 7 bases outside the gene matches. CDR1 MNHNY and CDR2 SVGAGI come from the germline V gene (reference sequence). The CDR3 covers 15 residues. CDR3 bases: TGTGCCAGCAGGTCACAGGGGTCGGGCAATCAGCCCCAGCATTTT. Its translation: CASRSQGSGNQPQHF.

The chain combines TRBV21-1 with TRBJ1-3; no DNA check was done on the table's D call, TRBD1. TRBV21-1 is a pseudogene segment. The CDR3 is 17 amino acids. CDR3 sequence (DNA): TGTGCCAGCAGCAAATCCGACAGGACTTTCTCTGGAAACACCATATATTTT. This gives the protein CASSKSDRTFSGNTIYF.

The sample holds one count of this clone. The genes are TRBV10-3 and TRBJ2-5; no clear D. Germline-derived CDR1 and CDR2 are ENHRY and SYGVKD. The CDR3 contains 12 residues. V was clipped by 3 bases and J by 8 bases, with 10 bases between them. The CDR3 loop is CAISEGRGTQYF. For the CDR3, the DNA is TGTGCCATCAGTGAAGGCCGCGGCACCCAGTACTTC.

The sample holds one count of this clone. CDR3 sequence: CASSRQGAENQPQHF. For the CDR3, the DNA is TGTGCCAGCAGCCGACAGGGGGCTGAAAATCAGCCCCAGCATTTT. This chain connects TRBV6-2 or TRBV6-3 to TRBJ1-5; 10 nucleotides match TRBD1. From germline, CDR1 is MNHEY and CDR2 SVGEGT. The CDR3 is 15 residues long. With 6 bases clipped from V and 4 bases from J, the junction kept 6 bases outside the gene matches.

This chain joins TRBV6-2 or TRBV6-3 and TRBJ2-5, with D perhaps TRBD1 (9 bases). The CDR3 contains 17 residues. From germline, CDR1 is MNHEY and CDR2 SVGEGT. The V end lost 2 bases, the J end lost 4 bases, and 20 bases lay between the germline ends. CDR3 protein: CASSYPPGGTGRETQYF. DNA for the CDR3: TGTGCCAGCAGTTACCCGCCGGGGGGGACAGGGCGAGAGACCCAGTACTTC.

This chain uses TRBV5-6 with TRBJ2-6; D is undetermined. CDR1 is SGHDT and CDR2 is YYEEEE in the germline V gene. The CDR3 consists of 15 residues. V dropped 4 bases and J dropped 0 bases, with 8 bases sitting between them. CDR3 loop: CASSHRVSGANVLTF. The DNA for the CDR3 is TGTGCCAGCAGCCACCGGGTCTCTGGGGCCAACGTCCTGACTTTC.

This clone has just one count. The rearrangement uses TRBV4-1 and TRBJ1-1; D gene uncertain. CDR1 is MGHRA and CDR2 is YSYEKL in the germline V gene. This CDR3 has 13 amino acids. Trimming cost V 1 base and J 1 base, with 4 bases left between them. CDR3 nucleotide sequence: TGCGCCAGCAGCCAAGGCAGGAACACTGAAGCTTTCTTT. It translates to CASSQGRNTEAFF.

This sequence joins TRBV5-1 and TRBJ2-3; no clear D gene. CDR3 size: 13 residues. Germline V gene lookup returns CDR1 SGHRS and CDR2 YFSETQ. Trimming stripped 7 bases from V and 3 bases from J, with 12 bases between. The CDR3 spells CASLDIETDTQYF. CDR3 in DNA: TGCGCCAGCTTAGATATAGAGACAGATACGCAGTATTTT. Full variable domain (remainder filled in from reference TRBV5-1 and TRBJ2-3): KAGVTQTPRYLIKTRGQQVTLSCSPISGHRSVSWYQQTPGQGLQFLFEYFSETQRNKGNFPGRFSGRQFSNSRSEMNVSTLELGDSALYLCASLDIETDTQYFGPGTRLTVL.

This chain uses TRBV24-1 with TRBJ2-3, with TRBD1 identical over 8 bases. The CDR3 runs to 14 residues. Per germline, CDR1 KGHDR and CDR2 SFDVKD. V was pared by 7 bases and J by 3 bases, with 5 bases of the junction left unmatched. The CDR3 DNA is TGTGCCACCAGGGAGACAGGGGTAACAGATACGCAGTATTTT. Translated, it gives CATRETGVTDTQYF.

This chain links TRBV15 with TRBJ1-2; D is uncertain. This CDR3 spans 15 amino acids. The V gene lost 3 bases and the J gene lost 6 bases, with 17 bases spanning the gap. Germline CDR1 LNHNV, CDR2 YYDKDF (reference sequence). The CDR3 DNA reads TGTGCCACCAGCAGCAGTCCGGGGTCGGGCCATGGCTACACCTTC. Residues: CATSSSPGSGHGYTF.

The count of this clone is one. The chain couples TRBV11-2 to TRBJ2-2, with 13 bases that match TRBD2. This CDR3 is built from 18 residues. V shed 4 bases, J shed 3 bases, and the junction held 8 bases outside the gene matches. CDR1 and CDR2 (germline): SGHAT, FQNNGV. CDR3 DNA: TGTGCCAGCAGCTCCATGACTAGCGGGGGGCCGCACACCGGGGAGCTGTTTTTT. Translated, it gives CASSSMTSGGPHTGELFF.